The 6 T cell receptor beta chains below all came from one sample that was sequenced in a study of CD8+ T cells in alopecia areata. Treatment specified: oral pan-JAK inhibitor, 5-10 mg twice daily. RNA extraction and reverse transcription yielded cDNA as sequencing template. Repertoires were generated with immunoSEQ multiplex PCR, while TCRdb's copy carries only in-frame clones and drops some. This sample carries over 150,000 clones, 58% of them seen once, and the ten largest clones take 5.5%. The starting material was CD4+ T cells sorted from blood, obtained at week 24, from a patient treated with tofacitinib. All receptors come from a human donor with alopecia areata.

CDR3 DNA: TGTGCCTGGACTAGCGGGAGGGCCAACCACGAGCAGTACTTC. This translates into CAWTSGRANHEQYF. V is TRBV30 and J is TRBJ2-7, with 12 bases matching TRBD2. Germline CDR1 reads GTSNPN; CDR2 reads SVGIG (reference sequence). The CDR3 is 14 residues long. V shed 4 bases, J shed 5 bases, and the junction held 6 bases outside the gene matches.

CDR3 coding DNA: TGTGCCAGCAGCTTAGGGGGCCAGGACAATGAGCAGTTCTTC. Its protein is CASSLGGQDNEQFF. The chain couples TRBV7-7 to TRBJ2-1, with a weak D call TRBD1 (5 bases). From germline, CDR1 is SSHAT and CDR2 FNYEAQ (reference sequence). The CDR3 spans 14 residues. Between the trimmed V and J ends, which lost 1 base and 5 bases, there was a span of 9 bases.

The chain uses TRBV30 and TRBJ1-2; tentatively, D is TRBD1 (6 bases). This CDR3 spans 13 amino acids. CDR1 is GTSNPN, CDR2 SVGIG, per germline (reference sequence). Trimming cost V 2 bases and J 5 bases, with 12 bases left between them. The DNA of the CDR3 is TGTGCCTGGAGTACTGGGGGGCGATATGGCTACACCTTC. It codes for CAWSTGGRYGYTF.

This clone appeared a single time. The chain employs TRBV18 and TRBJ2-5; D gene uncertain. Germline CDR1 reads KGHSH; CDR2 reads LQKENI. The CDR3 length is 12 residues. With 5 bases removed from V and 0 bases from J, the gap between germline ends came to 4 bases. The CDR3 protein is CASSSYQETQYF. The DNA of the CDR3 is TGTGCCAGCTCATCGTACCAAGAGACCCAGTACTTC.

The rearrangement joins TRBV6-6 to TRBJ1-5, with unresolved D. Trimming left V 4 bases short and J 4 bases short, with 8 bases between. The CDR3 has 13 residues. Germline V gene sequence: CDR1 MNHNY, CDR2 SVGAGI (reference sequence). The CDR3 reads CASSSSVNQPQHF. DNA of the CDR3: TGTGCCAGCAGTTCCTCCGTTAATCAGCCCCAGCATTTT.

V usage is TRBV7-9 and J usage is TRBJ1-4; no clear D gene. CDR1 is SEHNR, CDR2 FQNEAQ, per germline (reference sequence). Deletions cut 3 bases from V and 7 bases from J, with 9 bases between. The CDR3 has 13 amino acids. The DNA of the CDR3 is TGTGCCAGCAGCTTTGATCTCGGTGAAAAACTGTTTTTT. It yields the protein CASSFDLGEKLFF.